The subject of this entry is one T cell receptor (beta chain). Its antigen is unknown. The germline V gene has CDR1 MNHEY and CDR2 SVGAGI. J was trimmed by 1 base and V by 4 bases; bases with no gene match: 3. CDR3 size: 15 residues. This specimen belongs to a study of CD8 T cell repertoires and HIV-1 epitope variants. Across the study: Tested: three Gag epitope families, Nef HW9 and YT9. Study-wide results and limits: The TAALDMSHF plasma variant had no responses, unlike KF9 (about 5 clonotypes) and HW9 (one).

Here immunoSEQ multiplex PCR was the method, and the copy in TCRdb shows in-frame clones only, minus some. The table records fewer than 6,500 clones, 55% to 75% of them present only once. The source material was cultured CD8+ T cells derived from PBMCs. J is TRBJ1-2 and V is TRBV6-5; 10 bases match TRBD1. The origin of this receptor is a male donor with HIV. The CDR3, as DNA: TGTGCCAGCAGTTCCGGGACAGGGGTTAACTATGGCTACACCTTC. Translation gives CASSSGTGVNYGYTF.